Listed below are T cell receptor beta chains from one sample, sequenced in a study of CD4 T cells in relation to SARS-CoV-2 and coronaviruses. Their specific antigens are unknown. Generated by immunoSEQ multiplex PCR, the TCRdb table keeps only in-frame clones and is missing some. The repertoire consists of about 36,000 clones, with over 75% occurring once and the leading ten covering about a fifth. Sequencing used memory CD4+ T cells from PBMCs, cultured in vitro. The receptors derive from an adult with COVID-19. Both conserved end residues are part of each CDR3. The D gene is left open where the match is weak. Expanded clones get a size class; other rows say once, few or many, or leave the size out.

v_call	clone_size	d_call	j_call	cdr3_aa	cdr3_nt
TRBV6-1	-	-	TRBJ2-2	CASKSGANTGELFF	TGTGCCAGCAAGTCAGGGGCGAACACCGGGGAGCTGTTTTTT
TRBV7-2	few	-	TRBJ2-7	CASSFDPQGPHVF	TGTGCCAGCAGCTTCGACCCCCAGGGTCCACACGTCTTC
TRBV7-8	-	-	TRBJ2-3	CASSSRVGKGGTRGTDTQYF	TGTGCCAGCAGCTCGCGCGTGGGGAAGGGAGGTACGAGAGGCACAGATACGCAGTATTTT
TRBV29-1	-	-	TRBJ2-7	CSVLLRGQGGEQYF	TGCAGCGTCTTACTGAGGGGCCAGGGTGGCGAGCAGTACTTC
TRBV24-1	-	-	TRBJ2-5	CATSDPPLGTQYF	TGTGCCACCAGTGATCCGCCTTTGGGGACCCAGTACTTC
TRBV7-2	-	-	TRBJ1-5	CASSLYGETNQPQHF	TGTGCCAGCAGCTTGTATGGGGAGACCAATCAGCCCCAGCATTTT
TRBV19	-	TRBD2	TRBJ2-1	CASSPGLAGGSNNEQFF	TGTGCCAGTAGTCCTGGACTAGCGGGAGGGTCGAACAATGAGCAGTTCTTC
TRBV4-1	-	-	TRBJ2-2	CASSQGPTVTGELFF	TGCGCCAGCAGCCAAGGTCCGACAGTCACCGGGGAGCTGTTTTTT
TRBV30	few	-	TRBJ2-7	CAWSNNRWNYEQYF	TGTGCCTGGAGTAATAACCGCTGGAATTACGAGCAGTACTTC
TRBV9	-	-	TRBJ1-6	CASSVESSYNSPLHF	TGTGCCAGCAGCGTAGAAAGCTCCTATAATTCACCCCTCCACTTT
TRBV11-3	-	TRBD2	TRBJ2-1	CASSLDPPGLAGGNNEQFF	TGTGCCAGCAGCTTAGATCCCCCCGGGCTAGCGGGAGGAAACAATGAGCAGTTCTTC
TRBV29-1	-	TRBD1	TRBJ2-7	CSVAVISGGEQYF	TGCAGCGTTGCAGTAATATCAGGGGGCGAGCAGTACTTC
TRBV3-1/TRBV3-2	once	TRBD2	TRBJ2-1	CASSQDGSGLALYNEQFF	TGTGCCAGCAGCCAAGATGGGTCGGGACTAGCGCTCTACAATGAGCAGTTCTTC
TRBV6-5	-	-	TRBJ2-5	CASSYSVAQETQYF	TGTGCCAGCAGTTACTCGGTAGCCCAAGAGACCCAGTACTTC
TRBV7-2	-	-	TRBJ2-7	CASSKSGVLLYEQYF	TGTGCCAGCAGCAAATCGGGAGTCCTCCTTTACGAGCAGTACTTC
TRBV5-1	-	-	TRBJ2-2	CASSPGSFAGELFF	TGCGCCAGCAGCCCCGGGAGTTTTGCCGGGGAGCTGTTTTTT
TRBV30	-	TRBD2	TRBJ2-5	CAWAHSGGSPQETQYF	TGTGCCTGGGCCCATAGTGGCGGGAGTCCCCAAGAGACCCAGTACTTC
TRBV6-5	few	-	TRBJ2-7	CASSYSGRVYF	TGTGCCAGCAGTTACTCGGGACGGGTGTACTTC
TRBV6-5	-	-	TRBJ1-6	CALGKGPSYNSPLHF	TGTGCCTTGGGGAAGGGGCCCTCCTATAATTCACCCCTCCACTTT
TRBV28	-	-	TRBJ2-2	CASRGAAGELFF	TGTGCCAGCAGGGGTGCGGCCGGGGAGCTGTTTTTT